Listed here are 16 T cell receptor beta chains from one sample, sequenced in a study of blood T cells in healthy people across ages. Using a J-beta primer mix together with a sample-barcoded 5' primer, a second PCR was run for about 7 to 12 cycles. Each CDR3 protein is one row after TCRdb ran MiXCR on the 5' RACE reads. Here the sample spans about 1.6 million distinct CDR3 sequences, about 32% being singletons. Sequenced: blood. The receptors here all came from a woman aged 30 to 39 in good health.

The chain carries TRBV20-1 and TRBJ1-1; a possible D gene is TRBD1 (5 bases). Trimming stripped 6 bases from V and 0 bases from J, with 14 bases between. In germline, CDR1 is DFQATT, CDR2 SNEGSKA (reference sequence). This CDR3 has 14 residues. The DNA of the CDR3 is TGCAGTGCCAGTAGACAGTCCCTGAACACTGAAGCTTTCTTT. Translating gives CSASRQSLNTEAFF.

To note about this clonotype: At one boundary the junction diverges from the germline segment, which might be a read error. The chain uses TRBV28 and TRBJ2-4; TRBD2 aligns across 9 bases. In germline, CDR1 is MDHEN, CDR2 SYDVKM. The CDR3 runs to 19 residues. The DNA for the CDR3 is TGTGCCAGCAGTTTAGACCCGGGACTAGCACCTCTAGCCGAAAACATTCAGTACTTC. Amino acids: CASSLDPGLAPLAENIQYF.

This clonotype was detected a few times. V usage is TRBV4-1 and J usage is TRBJ2-2, with TRBD1 identical over 12 bases. The CDR3 length is 16 residues. The germline V gene has CDR1 MGHRA and CDR2 YSYEKL. The V gene end was trimmed by 6 bases and the J gene end by 6 bases; junction bases not matched to a gene: 8. Here the CDR3 reads CASRHPGQGAAGELFF. CDR3 DNA: TGCGCCAGCAGGCATCCGGGACAGGGGGCCGCCGGGGAGCTGTTTTTT.

For this clonotype: A single base separates this from a much larger clone, so it may be a read error. The rearrangement uses TRBV4-1 and TRBJ2-1; 10 positions agree with TRBD2. Per the germline V gene, CDR1 is MGHRA and CDR2 is YSYEKL. V was clipped by 2 bases and J by 6 bases; unmatched bases: 7. The CDR3 totals 16 residues. The CDR3 loop reads CASSQPPAGGSNEQFF. The CDR3 DNA reads TGCGCCAGCAGCCAACCCCCAGCGGGAGGGAGCAATGAGCAGTTCTTC.

This clonotype showed up just a few times. V usage is TRBV20-1 and J usage is TRBJ2-5; TRBD1 might be the D (5 bases). From germline, CDR1 is DFQATT and CDR2 SNEGSKA (reference sequence). This CDR3 has 12 amino acids. Trimming cost V 6 bases and J 3 bases, with 11 bases left between them. Here the CDR3 reads CSAPEQEETQYF. The CDR3 nucleotides read TGCAGTGCCCCAGAACAGGAAGAGACCCAGTACTTC.

The chain carries TRBV11-2 and TRBJ2-3; tentatively, D is TRBD1 or TRBD2 (5 bases each). Germline assignment: CDR1 SGHAT and CDR2 FQNNGV. V lost 2 bases to trimming and J lost 5 bases, with 20 bases between them. The CDR3 is 17 amino acids. The CDR3 nucleotides read TGTGCCAGCAGCTTAACGAGGGGTGCACCAGGTATAGATACGCAGTATTTT. Its translation: CASSLTRGAPGIDTQYF.

Only a few counts were recorded for this clonotype. V usage is TRBV7-3 and J usage is TRBJ2-7; D unresolved. Germline assignment: CDR1 SGHTA and CDR2 FQGTGA. The CDR3 covers 13 residues. V dropped 5 bases and J dropped 4 bases, with 12 bases sitting between them. CDR3 in DNA: TGTGCCAGCAGCACCGGGTCCTATTACGAGCAGTACTTC. Its protein product is CASSTGSYYEQYF.

Remarks on this clonotype: Sequence at one end of the junction differs from germline and may be a read error. The chain employs TRBV2 and TRBJ2-2; 7 nucleotides line up with TRBD1. Per germline, CDR1 SNHLY and CDR2 FYNNEI. The CDR3 extends over 15 amino acids. The CDR3 region is CASSRTGLDTGERFF. DNA for the CDR3: TGTGCCAGCAGTCGGACAGGACTTGACACCGGGGAGCGGTTTTTT. The full variable domain, its missing parts supplied by reference TRBV2 and TRBJ2-2, is EPEVTQTPSHQVTQMGQEVILRCVPISNHLYFYWYRQILGQKVEFLVSFYNNEISEKSEIFDDQFSVERPDGSNFTLKIRSTKLEDSAMYFCASSRTGLDTGERFFGEGSRLTVL.

The chain has TRBV10-2 and TRBJ2-7; D is unclear. The germline V and J ends were trimmed by 7 bases and 1 base, with 11 bases remaining between them. Germline V lookup: CDR1 WSHSY, CDR2 SAAADI. The CDR3 is 13 residues long. The chain's CDR3 is CASKFPSSYEQYF. In DNA, the CDR3 is TGCGCCAGCAAGTTCCCCTCTTCCTACGAGCAGTACTTC.

The V and J genes are TRBV28 and TRBJ2-3; 9 positions match TRBD1. Per the germline V gene, CDR1 is MDHEN and CDR2 is SYDVKM. The length of the CDR3 is 15 residues. With 6 bases clipped from V and 5 bases from J, the junction kept 9 bases outside the gene matches. CDR3 DNA sequence: TGTGCCAGCAGCCGAGACAGGGGGTTTGGAGATACGCAGTATTTT. Protein sequence: CASSRDRGFGDTQYF.

This clonotype was seen more than once but under ten times. V is TRBV2 and J is TRBJ2-7; tentative D call: TRBD2 (5 bases). V was shortened by 8 bases and J by 3 bases, with 11 bases between the two germline ends. Germline V gene data show CDR1 as SNHLY and CDR2 as FYNNEI. CDR3 length: 12 residues. CDR3 in amino acids: CASGHRGYEQYF. CDR3 nucleotide sequence: TGTGCCAGCGGGCACCGGGGCTACGAGCAGTACTTC.

The chain is built from TRBV6-4 and TRBJ2-1; maybe TRBD2 (5 bases). CDR3 size: 14 residues. In germline, CDR1 is MRHNA, CDR2 SNTAGT. Trimming shortened V by 5 bases and J by 6 bases, and 14 bases separated the two germline ends. CDR3 DNA: TGTGCCAGCAGTCTAGCTGCCGGGCCCAATGAGCAGTTCTTC. Its protein is CASSLAAGPNEQFF.

This clonotype has a handful of counts. The chain is built from TRBV18 and TRBJ1-2; D remains ambiguous. This CDR3 contains 13 residues. Germline V CDR1 and CDR2: KGHSH, LQKENI. The V end was cut by 2 bases, the J end by 8 bases, with 12 bases between. This CDR3 is CASSPTLEEGYTF. CDR3 nucleotides: TGTGCCAGCTCACCAACCCTCGAGGAAGGCTACACCTTC.

The chain employs TRBV4-2 and TRBJ1-5, with D possibly TRBD1 on 5 matching bases. Trimming removed 0 bases from V and 1 base from J, with 16 bases in between. Germline V gene sequence: CDR1 LGHNA, CDR2 YNFKEQ. The CDR3 runs to 18 residues. The CDR3 loop is CASSQDLGVTVSNQPQHF. CDR3 DNA sequence: TGTGCCAGCAGCCAAGATTTGGGGGTGACGGTCAGCAATCAGCCCCAGCATTTT.

The chain has TRBV5-1 and TRBJ2-7, with 7 bases aligning to TRBD1. The CDR3 is 15 residues long. CDR1 is SGHRS, CDR2 YFSETQ, per germline. After removal of 2 bases from V and 4 bases from J, the junction contained 9 bases not matched to a gene. Here the CDR3 DNA reads TGCGCCAGCAGCTTCAGTTGGGACAGAAGATACGAGCAGTACTTC. This translates into CASSFSWDRRYEQYF.

The table lists this clonotype with a few counts. The V gene is TRBV5-1, the J gene TRBJ2-1; TRBD1 is a possible D gene (5 bases). Trimming took 0 bases from V and 5 from J, leaving 9 bases between them. The CDR3 is made up of 14 amino acids. Germline assignment: CDR1 SGHRS and CDR2 YFSETQ. The CDR3 region is CASSLDYRNNEQFF. The CDR3 coding sequence is TGCGCCAGCAGCTTGGATTACAGGAACAATGAGCAGTTCTTC. Looking up the rest from reference TRBV5-1 and TRBJ2-1 gives the full variable domain: KAGVTQTPRYLIKTRGQQVTLSCSPISGHRSVSWYQQTPGQGLQFLFEYFSETQRNKGNFPGRFSGRQFSNSRSEMNVSTLELGDSALYLCASSLDYRNNEQFFGPGTRLTVL.